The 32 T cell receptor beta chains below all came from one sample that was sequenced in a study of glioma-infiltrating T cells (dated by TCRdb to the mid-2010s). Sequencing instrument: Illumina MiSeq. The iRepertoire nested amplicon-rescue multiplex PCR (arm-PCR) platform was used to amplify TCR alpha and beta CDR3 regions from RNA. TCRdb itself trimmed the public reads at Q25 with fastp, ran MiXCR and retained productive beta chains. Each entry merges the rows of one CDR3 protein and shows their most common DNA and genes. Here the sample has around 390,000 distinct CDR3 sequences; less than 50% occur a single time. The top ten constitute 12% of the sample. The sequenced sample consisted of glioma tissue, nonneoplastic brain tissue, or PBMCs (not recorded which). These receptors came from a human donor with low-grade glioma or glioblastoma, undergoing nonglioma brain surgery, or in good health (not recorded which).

The CDR3 spells CASRGGGAEKLFF. The CDR3 nucleotides read TGTGCCAGCAGGGGCGGGGGGGCTGAAAAACTGTTTTTT. The chain couples TRBV27 to TRBJ1-4; possible D gene TRBD1, 6 bases. The V end was cut by 6 bases, the J end by 7 bases, with 12 bases between. The CDR3 contains 13 residues. Germline lookup yields CDR1 MNHEY and CDR2 SMNVEV (reference sequence). The whole variable domain, remainder taken from reference TRBV27 and TRBJ1-4, is EAQVTQNPRYLITVTGKKLTVTCSQNMNHEYMSWYRQDPGLGLRQIYYSMNVEVTDKGDVPEGYKVSRKEKRNFPLILESPSPNQTSLYFCASRGGGAEKLFFGSGTQLSVL.

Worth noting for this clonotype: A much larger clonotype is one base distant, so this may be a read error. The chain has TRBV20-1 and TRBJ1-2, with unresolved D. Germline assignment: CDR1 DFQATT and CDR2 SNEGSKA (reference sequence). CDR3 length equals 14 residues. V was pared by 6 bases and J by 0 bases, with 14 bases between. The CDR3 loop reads CSAITMSANYGYTF. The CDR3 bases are TGCAGTGCAATTACCATGTCAGCTAACTATGGCTACACCTTC.

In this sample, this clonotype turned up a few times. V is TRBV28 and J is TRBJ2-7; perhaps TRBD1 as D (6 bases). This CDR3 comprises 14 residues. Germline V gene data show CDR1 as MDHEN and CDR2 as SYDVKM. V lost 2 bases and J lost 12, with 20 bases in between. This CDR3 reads CASSLPRDILFPYF. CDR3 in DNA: TGTGCCAGCAGTTTACCCCGGGACATCCTATTTCCGTACTTC.

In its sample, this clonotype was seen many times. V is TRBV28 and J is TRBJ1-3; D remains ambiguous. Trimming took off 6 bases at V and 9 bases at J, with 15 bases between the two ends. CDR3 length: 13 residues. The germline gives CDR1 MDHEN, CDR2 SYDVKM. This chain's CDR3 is CASRRWIRGTIYF. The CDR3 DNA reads TGTGCCAGCAGGAGGTGGATTCGAGGCACCATATATTTT. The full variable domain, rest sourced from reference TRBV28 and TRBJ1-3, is DVKVTQSSRYLVKRTGEKVFLECVQDMDHENMFWYRQDPGLGLRLIYFSYDVKMKEKGDIPEGYSVSREKKERFSLILESASTNQTSMYLCASRRWIRGTIYFGEGSWLTVV.

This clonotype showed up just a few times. As DNA, the CDR3 is TGTGCCAGCAGGGACGTCGCTTGGGAGGAGCAGTACTTC. Translation: CASRDVAWEEQYF. The chain carries TRBV28 and TRBJ2-7; possibly TRBD2 for D (5 bases). From germline, CDR1 is MDHEN and CDR2 SYDVKM. The CDR3 extends over 13 amino acids. Trimming cost V 6 bases and J 7 bases, with 16 bases left between them.

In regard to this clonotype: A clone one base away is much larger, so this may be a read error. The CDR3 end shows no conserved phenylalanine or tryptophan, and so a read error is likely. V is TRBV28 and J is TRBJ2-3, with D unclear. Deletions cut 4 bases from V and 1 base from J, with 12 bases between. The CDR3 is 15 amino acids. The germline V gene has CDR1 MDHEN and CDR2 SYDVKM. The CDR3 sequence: CASSWITRGTDTQYL. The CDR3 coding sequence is TGTGCCAGCAGTTGGATTACCCGGGGCACAGATACGCAGTATCTT.

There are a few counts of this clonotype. The CDR3 nucleotides are TGCAGTGCCATAGTACTAGCGGATACGCAGTATTTT. It yields the protein CSAIVLADTQYF. V gene TRBV20-1 combines with J gene TRBJ2-3; 7 bases align to TRBD2. The CDR3 spans 12 residues. V lost 6 bases, J lost 6 bases, and 6 bases stayed unmatched. In germline, CDR1 is DFQATT, CDR2 SNEGSKA (reference sequence).

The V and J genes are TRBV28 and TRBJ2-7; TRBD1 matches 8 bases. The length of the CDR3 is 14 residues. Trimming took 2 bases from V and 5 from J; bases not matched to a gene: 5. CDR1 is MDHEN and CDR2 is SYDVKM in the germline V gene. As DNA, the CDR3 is TGTGCCAGCAGTTTAGGACAGGGAGCCCACGAGCAGTACTTC. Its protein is CASSLGQGAHEQYF.

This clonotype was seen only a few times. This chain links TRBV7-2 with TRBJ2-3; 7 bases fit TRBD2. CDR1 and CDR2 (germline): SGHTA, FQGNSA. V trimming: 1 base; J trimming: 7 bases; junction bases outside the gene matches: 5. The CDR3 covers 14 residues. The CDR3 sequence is CASSLGGRDYTQYF. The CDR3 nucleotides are TGTGCCAGCAGCTTAGGGGGGAGGGACTATACGCAGTATTTT.

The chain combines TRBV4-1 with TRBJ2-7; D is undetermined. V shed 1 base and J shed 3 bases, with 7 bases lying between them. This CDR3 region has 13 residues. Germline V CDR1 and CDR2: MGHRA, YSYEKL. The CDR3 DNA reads TGCGCCAGCAGCCAAGCGATGAACTACGAGCAGTACTTC. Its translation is CASSQAMNYEQYF.

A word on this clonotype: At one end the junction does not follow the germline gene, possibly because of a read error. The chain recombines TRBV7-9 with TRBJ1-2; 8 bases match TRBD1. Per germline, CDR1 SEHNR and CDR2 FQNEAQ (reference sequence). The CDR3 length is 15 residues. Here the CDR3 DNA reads TGTGCCGGCAGCTTAGAGGCAGGGGGCCCTTATGGCTACACCTTC. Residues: CAGSLEAGGPYGYTF.

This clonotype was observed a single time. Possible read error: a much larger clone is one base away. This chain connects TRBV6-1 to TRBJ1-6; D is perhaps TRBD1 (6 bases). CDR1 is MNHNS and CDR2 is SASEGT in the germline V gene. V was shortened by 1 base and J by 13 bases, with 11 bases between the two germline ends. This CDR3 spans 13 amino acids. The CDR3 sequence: CASSEGDTTPLHF. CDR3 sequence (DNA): TGTGCCAGCAGTGAAGGGGACACAACGCCCCTCCACTTT.

The CDR3 region has the DNA TGCGCCAGCAGCCAAGGAGGGGTGGCCCAAAACATTCAGTACTTC. It encodes CASSQGGVAQNIQYF. The chain has TRBV4-1 and TRBJ2-4; D may correspond to TRBD1 or TRBD2 (5 bases each). In germline, CDR1 is MGHRA, CDR2 YSYEKL. The V and J ends lost 1 base and 5 bases respectively, with 12 bases between them. The CDR3 contains 15 residues.

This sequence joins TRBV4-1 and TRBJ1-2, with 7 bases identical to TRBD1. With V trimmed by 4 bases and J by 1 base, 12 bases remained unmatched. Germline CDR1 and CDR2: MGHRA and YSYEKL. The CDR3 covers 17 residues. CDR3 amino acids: CASSRGQARALNYGYTF. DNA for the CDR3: TGCGCCAGCAGCCGTGGACAGGCCCGAGCCCTTAACTATGGCTACACCTTC.

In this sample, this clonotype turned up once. CDR3 amino acids: CASSLISGGWNTEAFF. CDR3 nucleotides: TGTGCCAGCAGTTTAATCTCCGGGGGGTGGAACACTGAAGCTTTCTTT. This chain connects TRBV12-3 or TRBV12-4 to TRBJ1-1, with D perhaps matching TRBD1 (5 bases). This CDR3 comprises 16 residues. V was trimmed by 2 bases and J by 1 base, leaving 14 bases between them.

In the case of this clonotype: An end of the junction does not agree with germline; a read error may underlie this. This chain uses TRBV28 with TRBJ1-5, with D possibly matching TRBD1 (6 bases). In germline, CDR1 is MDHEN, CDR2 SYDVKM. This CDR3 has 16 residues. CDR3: CASNTGTTYSNQPQRF. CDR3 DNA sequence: TGTGCCAGCAATACCGGGACAACATATAGCAATCAGCCTCAGCGTTTT.

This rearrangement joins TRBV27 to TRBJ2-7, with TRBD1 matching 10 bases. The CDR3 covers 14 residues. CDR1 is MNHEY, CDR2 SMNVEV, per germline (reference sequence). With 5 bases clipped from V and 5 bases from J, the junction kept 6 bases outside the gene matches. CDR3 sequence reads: CASSPPGQGNEQYF. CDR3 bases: TGTGCCAGCAGTCCACCGGGACAGGGGAACGAGCAGTACTTC.

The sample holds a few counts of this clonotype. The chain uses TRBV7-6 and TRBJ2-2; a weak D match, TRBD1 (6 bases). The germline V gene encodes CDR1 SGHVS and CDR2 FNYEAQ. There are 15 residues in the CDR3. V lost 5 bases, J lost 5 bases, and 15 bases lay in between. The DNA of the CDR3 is TGTGCCAGCAGCAACCGGGACATTCGAACCGGGGAGCTGTTTTTT. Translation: CASSNRDIRTGELFF.

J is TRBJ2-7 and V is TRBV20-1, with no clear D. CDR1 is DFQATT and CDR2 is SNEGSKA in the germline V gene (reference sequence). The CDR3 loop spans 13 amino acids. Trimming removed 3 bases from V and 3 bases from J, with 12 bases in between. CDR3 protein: CSARSGPHYEQYF. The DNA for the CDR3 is TGCAGTGCTAGGTCCGGGCCGCACTACGAGCAGTACTTC.

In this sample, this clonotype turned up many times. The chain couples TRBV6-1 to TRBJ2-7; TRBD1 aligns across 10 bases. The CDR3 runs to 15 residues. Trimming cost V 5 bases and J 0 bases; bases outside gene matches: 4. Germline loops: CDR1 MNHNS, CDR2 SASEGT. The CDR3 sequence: CASSPRQGASYEQYF. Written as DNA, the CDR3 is TGTGCCAGCAGTCCGCGACAGGGGGCCTCCTACGAGCAGTACTTC.

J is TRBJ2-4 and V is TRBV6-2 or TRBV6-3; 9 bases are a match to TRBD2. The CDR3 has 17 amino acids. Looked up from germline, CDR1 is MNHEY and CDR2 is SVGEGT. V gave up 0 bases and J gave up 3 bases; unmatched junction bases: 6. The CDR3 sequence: CASSYSLAGSIKNIQYF. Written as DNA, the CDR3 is TGTGCCAGCAGTTACTCGCTAGCGGGATCAATCAAAAACATTCAGTACTTC.

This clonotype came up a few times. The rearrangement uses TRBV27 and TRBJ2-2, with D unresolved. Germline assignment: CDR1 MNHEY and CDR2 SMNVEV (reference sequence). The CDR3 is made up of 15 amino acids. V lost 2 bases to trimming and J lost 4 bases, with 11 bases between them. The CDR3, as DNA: TGTGCCAGCAGTTTAGTAACCGGAGCCACCGGGGAGCTGTTTTTT. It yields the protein CASSLVTGATGELFF.

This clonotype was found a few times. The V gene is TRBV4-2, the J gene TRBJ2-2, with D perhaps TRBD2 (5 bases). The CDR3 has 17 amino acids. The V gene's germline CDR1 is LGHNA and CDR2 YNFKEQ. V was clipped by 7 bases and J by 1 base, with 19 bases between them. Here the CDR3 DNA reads TGTGCCAGCACCCCTCGAGGGTATGACGGGAACACCGGGGAGCTGTTTTTT. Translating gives CASTPRGYDGNTGELFF.

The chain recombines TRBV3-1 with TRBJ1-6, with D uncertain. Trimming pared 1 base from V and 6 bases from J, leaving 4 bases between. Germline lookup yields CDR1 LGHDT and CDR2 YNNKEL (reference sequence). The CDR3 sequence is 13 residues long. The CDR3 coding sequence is TGTGCCAGCAGCCAAGCCGCTAATTCACCCCTCCACTTT. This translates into CASSQAANSPLHF.

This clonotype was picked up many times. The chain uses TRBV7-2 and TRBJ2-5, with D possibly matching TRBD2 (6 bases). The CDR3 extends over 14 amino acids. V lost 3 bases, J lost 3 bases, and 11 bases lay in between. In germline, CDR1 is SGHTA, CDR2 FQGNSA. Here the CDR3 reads CASSFSGGEETQYF. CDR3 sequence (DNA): TGTGCCAGCAGCTTTTCCGGAGGGGAAGAGACCCAGTACTTC.

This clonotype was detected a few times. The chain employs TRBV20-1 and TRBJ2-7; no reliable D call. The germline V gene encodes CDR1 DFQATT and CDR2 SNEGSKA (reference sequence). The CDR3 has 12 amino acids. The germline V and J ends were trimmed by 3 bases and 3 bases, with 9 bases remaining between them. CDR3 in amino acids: CSARTPDYEQYF. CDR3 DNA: TGCAGTGCTAGGACCCCTGACTACGAGCAGTACTTC.

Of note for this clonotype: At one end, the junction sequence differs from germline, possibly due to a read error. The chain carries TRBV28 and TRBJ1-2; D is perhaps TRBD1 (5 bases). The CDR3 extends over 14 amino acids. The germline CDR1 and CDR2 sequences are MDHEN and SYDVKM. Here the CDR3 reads CASSQLGRGYGHTF. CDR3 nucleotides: TGTGCCAGCAGTCAACTCGGACGGGGCTATGGCCACACCTTC.

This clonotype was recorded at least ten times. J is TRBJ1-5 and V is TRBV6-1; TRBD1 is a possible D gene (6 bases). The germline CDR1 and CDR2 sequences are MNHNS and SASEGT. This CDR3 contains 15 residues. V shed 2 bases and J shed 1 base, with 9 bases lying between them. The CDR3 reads CASSEYRESNQPQHF. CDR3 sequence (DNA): TGTGCCAGCAGTGAATACAGGGAGAGCAATCAGCCCCAGCATTTT.

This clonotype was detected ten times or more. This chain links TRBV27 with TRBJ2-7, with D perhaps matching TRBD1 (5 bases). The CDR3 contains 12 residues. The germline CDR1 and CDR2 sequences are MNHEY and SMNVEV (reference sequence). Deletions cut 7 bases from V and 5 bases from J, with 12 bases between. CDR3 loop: CASTPGYDEQYF. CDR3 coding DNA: TGTGCCAGCACTCCAGGGTATGACGAGCAGTACTTC.

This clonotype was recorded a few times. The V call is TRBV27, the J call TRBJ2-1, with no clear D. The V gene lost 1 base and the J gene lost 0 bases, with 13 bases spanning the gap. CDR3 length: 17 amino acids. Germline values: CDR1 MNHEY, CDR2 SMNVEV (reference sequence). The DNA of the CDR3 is TGTGCCAGCAGTTTATTGGGTACTACGGGCTCCTACAATGAGCAGTTCTTC. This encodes CASSLLGTTGSYNEQFF.

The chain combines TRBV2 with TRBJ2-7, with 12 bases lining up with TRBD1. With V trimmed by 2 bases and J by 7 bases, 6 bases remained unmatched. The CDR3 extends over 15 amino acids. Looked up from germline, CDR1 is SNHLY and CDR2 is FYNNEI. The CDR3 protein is CASSERDRGHNEQYF. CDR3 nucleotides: TGTGCCAGCAGTGAAAGGGACAGGGGGCACAATGAGCAGTACTTC.

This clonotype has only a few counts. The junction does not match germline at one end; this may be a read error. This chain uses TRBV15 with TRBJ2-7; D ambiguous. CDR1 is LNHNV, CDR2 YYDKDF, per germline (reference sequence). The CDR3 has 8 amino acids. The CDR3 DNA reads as TGTGCCACCAGCAGAGAGTGCTTC. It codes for CATSRECF.